Listed below are T cell receptor beta chains from one sample, sequenced in a study of blood T cell repertoires in COVID-19. Using immunoSEQ multiplex PCR, the repertoire was profiled, and TCRdb retains in-frame clones only, with some absent. The sample includes 410,000 or so clones, 89% of them seen just once. Sequenced: peripheral blood. The receptors originated from a woman aged 40 to 50 with COVID-19, enrolled during active disease. Both conserved end residues are part of each CDR3. Expanded clones get a size class; other rows say once, few or many, or leave the size out.

length,J,size,V,CDR3
15,TRBJ1-1,once,TRBV7-9,CASSFNNVADTEAFF
15,TRBJ2-1,few,TRBV5-1,CASRSGTGVVNEQFF
17,TRBJ2-2,NA,TRBV5-4,CASSLGGAGGNTGELFF
14,TRBJ2-7,NA,TRBV9,CASSEGSGSYEQYF
15,TRBJ2-1,NA,TRBV15,CATSRVTRGYNEQFF
14,TRBJ2-7,NA,TRBV27,CASSASGGTYEQYF
12,TRBJ2-7,NA,TRBV3-1/TRBV3-2,CASSSGGYEQYF
16,TRBJ1-2,NA,TRBV5-1,CASSALPPGANYGYTF
14,TRBJ2-5,NA,TRBV9,CASSFGTVQETQYF
16,TRBJ1-4,NA,TRBV10-3,CAISAQVMGTNEKLFF
13,TRBJ1-2,NA,TRBV7-2,CASSLQVLYGYTF
14,TRBJ1-1,NA,TRBV7-9,CASSLVQDNTEAFF
15,TRBJ2-3,NA,TRBV19,CASTRRQSRTDTQYF
16,TRBJ1-3,NA,TRBV30,CARRVRTGTGGNTIYF
15,TRBJ2-1,NA,TRBV11-3,CASSFRLAGSNEQFF
15,TRBJ1-4,NA,TRBV7-9,CASSLGAPGSEKLFF
15,TRBJ2-3,NA,TRBV10-3,CAISRTSGATDTQYF
15,TRBJ2-1,once,TRBV15,CATSRVAPRGNEQFF
13,TRBJ1-6,NA,TRBV15,CATSRGSFSPLHF
13,TRBJ2-2,once,TRBV10-3,CATDREDTGELFF
11,TRBJ2-5,NA,TRBV6-6,CAATAQETQYF
15,TRBJ2-2,NA,TRBV7-9,CASSLWDRGAGELFF
15,TRBJ1-5,NA,TRBV19,CASSTSQGAHQPQHF
15,TRBJ2-7,NA,TRBV30,CAWNTGAHFSYEQYF
16,TRBJ2-2,NA,TRBV7-3,CASSPSIRGNTGELFF
16,TRBJ1-5,NA,TRBV4-2,CASSPLGRGVDQPQHF
14,TRBJ2-7,NA,TRBV3-1/TRBV3-2,CASRTSGSSYEQYF
15,TRBJ2-3,NA,TRBV19,CASSVTSGSSDTQYF
13,TRBJ1-2,NA,TRBV12-3/TRBV12-4,CASSRDRNYGYTF
19,TRBJ2-7,NA,TRBV3-1/TRBV3-2,CASSRKLRGLAGEGYEQYF
14,TRBJ1-5,NA,TRBV28,CASSPAGGGQPQHF
15,TRBJ1-1,NA,TRBV28,CASSLYREGNTEAFF